This T cell receptor (beta chain) came from a study of T cells in Graves' hyperthyroidism and ophthalmopathy. This clonotype was seen repeatedly, ten times or more. Its antigen is not identified. Study-level points and caveats: A model of 13 V-J features distinguished ophthalmopathy from stable hyperthyroidism.

Trimming pared 4 bases from V and 0 bases from J, leaving 7 bases between. Germline loops: CDR1 LGHNT, CDR2 FRNRAP. The CDR3 totals 13 residues. Amplification of TCR beta CDR3 regions used RNA as the template. The study used the HTBI primer set for a first-round RT-PCR of the TCR CDR3. One entry per CDR3 protein, called by TCRdb with MiXCR from the multiplex PCR reads. This sample has about 360,000 distinct CDR3 sequences; 13% occur once, and the top ten carry around 9.2%. The sequencing sample was made of blood. The chain links TRBV12-5 to TRBJ2-7; D unresolved. The sequence derives from a woman between 18 and 30 years old with Graves' hyperthyroidism. CDR3 sequence (DNA): TGTGCTAGTGGTTGGGGAAGCTCCTACGAGCAGTACTTC. Protein sequence: CASGWGSSYEQYF. Filled out from reference TRBV12-5 and TRBJ2-7, the complete variable domain reads DARVTQTPRHKVTEMGQEVTMRCQPILGHNTVFWYRQTMMQGLELLAYFRNRAPLDDSGMPKDRFSAEMPDATLATLKIQPSEPRDSAVYFCASGWGSSYEQYFGPGTRLTVT.